Described below is a single TCR beta chain sequence and its context. Original data processing: Estimated nucleated cell counts came from reference gene primer amplification. Profiled with immunoSEQ multiplex PCR; TCRdb holds only in-frame clones, not every one. V, J and clone size are taken as reported in that table, and D and trimming were inferred from the DNA itself. The sample yields approximately 230,000 clones, around 83% seen once. This sample is drawn from a study of blood T cell repertoires in COVID-19. On the study more broadly: There were acute and convalescent COVID-19 samples, and they came from the United States, Italy and Spain. T cells, B-cell-depleted T cells, or PBMCs provided the cDNA or gDNA that served as material.

Per germline, CDR1 LNHDA and CDR2 SQIVND (reference sequence). The CDR3 loop spans 16 amino acids. V was pared by 3 bases and J by 4 bases, with 9 bases of the junction left unmatched. Sequencing input: peripheral blood. The rearrangement uses TRBV19 and TRBJ1-5, with TRBD1 matching over 7 bases. The TCR originated in a man older than 75 with acute or convalescent COVID-19. The CDR3 is CASSISSKGANQPQHF. DNA of the CDR3: TGTGCCAGTAGTATTTCATCTAAGGGGGCAAATCAGCCCCAGCATTTT.